A single T cell receptor beta chain is shown here with its context. Its antigen remains unidentified. This sample was included in a study of post-analysis software for immune sequencing data. Study in general: Several disease courses (relapsing-remitting, secondary progressive and progressive-relapsing) of multiple sclerosis were included. Whole-study findings and limits: Five or six TRBV segments appeared more often in patients than in controls, and TRBV5-6, TRBV5-1 and TRBV20-1 were among these. Samples sharing a preparation batch grouped tightly together when assessed by F measure.

Sequencing libraries made from TCR beta cDNA carried unique molecular identifiers. Input populations of roughly 0.9 to 10 million T cells gave rise to approximately 500,000 cDNA molecules. MiXCR, run by TCRdb on the PCR reads, gives a single entry per CDR3 protein. Among roughly 700,000 distinct CDR3 sequences, just under 30% were seen once, and the ten largest hold more than 0.55%. Per the germline V gene, CDR1 is SEHNR and CDR2 is FQNEAQ (reference sequence). Trimming pared 11 bases from V and 1 base from J, leaving 17 bases between. CDR3 size: 14 residues. Specimen: blood. The receptor was derived from a girl aged 5-17 years with multiple sclerosis. The rearrangement links TRBV7-9 to TRBJ2-5; D may correspond to TRBD1 or TRBD2 (6 bases each). The CDR3 DNA sequence: TGTGCCTCAAGGGCCCGGGGGCCCCAAGAGACCCAGTACTTC. It yields the protein CASRARGPQETQYF.